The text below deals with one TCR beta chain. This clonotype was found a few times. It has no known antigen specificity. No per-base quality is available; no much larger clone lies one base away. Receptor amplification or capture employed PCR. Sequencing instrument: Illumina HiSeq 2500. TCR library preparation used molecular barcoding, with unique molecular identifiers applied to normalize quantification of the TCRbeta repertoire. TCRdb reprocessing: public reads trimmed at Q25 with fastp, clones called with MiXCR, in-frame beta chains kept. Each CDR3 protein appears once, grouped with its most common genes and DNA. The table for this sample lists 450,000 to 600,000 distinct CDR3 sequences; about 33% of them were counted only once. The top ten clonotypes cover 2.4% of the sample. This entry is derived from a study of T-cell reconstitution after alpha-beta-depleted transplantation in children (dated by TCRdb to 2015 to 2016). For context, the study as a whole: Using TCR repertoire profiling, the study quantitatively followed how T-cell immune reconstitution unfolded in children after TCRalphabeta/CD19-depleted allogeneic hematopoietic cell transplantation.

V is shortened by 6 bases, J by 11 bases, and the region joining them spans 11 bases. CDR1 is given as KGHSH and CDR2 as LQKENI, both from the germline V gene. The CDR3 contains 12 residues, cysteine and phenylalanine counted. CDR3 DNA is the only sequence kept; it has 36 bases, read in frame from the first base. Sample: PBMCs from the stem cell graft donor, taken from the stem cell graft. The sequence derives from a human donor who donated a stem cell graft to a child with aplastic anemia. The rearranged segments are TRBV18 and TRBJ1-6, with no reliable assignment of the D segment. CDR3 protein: CASSSDFPPLHF. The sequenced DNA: TGTGCCAGCTCGTCGGACTTTCCACCCCTCCACTTT.